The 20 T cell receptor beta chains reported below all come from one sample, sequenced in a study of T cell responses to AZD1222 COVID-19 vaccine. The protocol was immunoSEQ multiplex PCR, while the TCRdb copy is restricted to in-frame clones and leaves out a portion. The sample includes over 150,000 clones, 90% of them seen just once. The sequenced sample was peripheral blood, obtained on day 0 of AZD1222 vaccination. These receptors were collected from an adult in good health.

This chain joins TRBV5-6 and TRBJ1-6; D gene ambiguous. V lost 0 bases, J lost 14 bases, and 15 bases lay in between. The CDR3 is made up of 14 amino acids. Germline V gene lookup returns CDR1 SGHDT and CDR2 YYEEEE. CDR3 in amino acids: CASSLGTLFNSLHF. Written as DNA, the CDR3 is TGTGCCAGCAGCTTGGGCACCCTATTCAATTCCCTCCACTTT. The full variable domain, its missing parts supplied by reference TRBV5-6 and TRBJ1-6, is DAGVTQSPTHLIKTRGQQVTLRCSPKSGHDTVSWYQQALGQGPQFIFQYYEEEERQRGNFPDRFSGHQFPNYSSELNVNALLLGDSALYLCASSLGTLFNSLHFGNGTRLTVT.

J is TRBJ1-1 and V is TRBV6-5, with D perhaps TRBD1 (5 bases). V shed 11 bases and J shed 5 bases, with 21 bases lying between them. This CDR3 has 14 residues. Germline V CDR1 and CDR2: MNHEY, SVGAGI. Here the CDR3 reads CASRGPGRLTEAFF. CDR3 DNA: TGTGCCTCCCGGGGCCCAGGGAGGTTGACTGAAGCTTTCTTT.

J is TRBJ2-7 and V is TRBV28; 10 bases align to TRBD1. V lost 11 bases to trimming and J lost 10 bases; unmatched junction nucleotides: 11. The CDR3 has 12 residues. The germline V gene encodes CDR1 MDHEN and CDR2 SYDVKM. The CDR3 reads CACRTGGIGQYF. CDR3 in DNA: TGTGCCTGCCGGACAGGGGGGATAGGACAGTACTTC.

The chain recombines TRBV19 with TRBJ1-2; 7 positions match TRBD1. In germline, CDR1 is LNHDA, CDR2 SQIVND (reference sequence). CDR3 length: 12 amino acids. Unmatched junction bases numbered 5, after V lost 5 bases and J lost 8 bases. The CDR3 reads CASSSTGEGYTF. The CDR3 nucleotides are TGTGCCAGTAGTTCCACAGGGGAGGGCTACACCTTC.

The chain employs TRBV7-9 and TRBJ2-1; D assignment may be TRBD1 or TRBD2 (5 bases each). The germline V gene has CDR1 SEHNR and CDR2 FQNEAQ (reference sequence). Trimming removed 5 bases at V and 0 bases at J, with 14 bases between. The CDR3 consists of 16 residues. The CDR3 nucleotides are TGTGCCAGCAGCCCCTTGAGGGGTGCCTCCTACAATGAGCAGTTCTTC. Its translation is CASSPLRGASYNEQFF.

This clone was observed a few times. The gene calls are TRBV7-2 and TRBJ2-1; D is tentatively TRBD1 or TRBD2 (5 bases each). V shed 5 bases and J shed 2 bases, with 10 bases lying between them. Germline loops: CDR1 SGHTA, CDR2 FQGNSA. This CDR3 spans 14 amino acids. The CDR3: CASSPGTTYNEQFF. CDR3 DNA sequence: TGTGCCAGCAGCCCCGGGACCACCTACAATGAGCAGTTCTTC.

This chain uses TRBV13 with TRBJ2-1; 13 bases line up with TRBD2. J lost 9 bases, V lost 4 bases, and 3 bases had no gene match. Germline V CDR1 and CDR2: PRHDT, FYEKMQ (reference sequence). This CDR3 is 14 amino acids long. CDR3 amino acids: CASSWGLAGFEQFF. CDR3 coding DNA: TGTGCCAGCAGCTGGGGACTAGCGGGATTTGAGCAGTTCTTC.

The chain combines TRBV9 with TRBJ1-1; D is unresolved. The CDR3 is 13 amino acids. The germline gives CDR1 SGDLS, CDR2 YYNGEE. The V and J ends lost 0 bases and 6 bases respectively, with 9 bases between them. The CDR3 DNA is TGTGCCAGCAGCGTAGGGCAGGTCGCTGAAGCTTTCTTT. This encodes CASSVGQVAEAFF.

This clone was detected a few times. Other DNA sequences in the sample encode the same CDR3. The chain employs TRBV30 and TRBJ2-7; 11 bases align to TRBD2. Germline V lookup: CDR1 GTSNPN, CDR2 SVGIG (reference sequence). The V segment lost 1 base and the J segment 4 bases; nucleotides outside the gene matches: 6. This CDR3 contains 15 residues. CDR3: CAWSEGLAGGYEQYF. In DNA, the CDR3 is TGTGCCTGGAGTGAGGGTCTAGCGGGAGGTTACGAGCAGTACTTC.

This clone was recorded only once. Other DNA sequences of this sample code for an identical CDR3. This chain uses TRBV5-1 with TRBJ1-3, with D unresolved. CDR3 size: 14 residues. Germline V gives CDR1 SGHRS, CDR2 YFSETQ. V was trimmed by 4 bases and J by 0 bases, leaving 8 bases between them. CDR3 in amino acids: CASSLDTSGNTIYF. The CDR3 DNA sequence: TGCGCCAGCAGCCTCGACACCTCTGGAAACACCATATATTTT.

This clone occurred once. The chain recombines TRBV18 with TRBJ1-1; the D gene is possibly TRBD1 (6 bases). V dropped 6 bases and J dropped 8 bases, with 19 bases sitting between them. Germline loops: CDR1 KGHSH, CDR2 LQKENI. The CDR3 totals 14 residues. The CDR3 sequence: CASSSAQGGAEAFF. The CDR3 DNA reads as TGTGCCAGCTCCTCAGCTCAAGGGGGGGCGGAAGCTTTCTTT.

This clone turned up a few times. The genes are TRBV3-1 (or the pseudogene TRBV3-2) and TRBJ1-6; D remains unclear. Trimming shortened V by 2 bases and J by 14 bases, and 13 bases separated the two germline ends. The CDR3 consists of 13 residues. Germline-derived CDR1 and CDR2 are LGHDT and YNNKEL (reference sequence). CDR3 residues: CASSQIPQAALHF. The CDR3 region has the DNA TGTGCCAGCAGCCAAATTCCCCAAGCGGCCCTCCACTTT.

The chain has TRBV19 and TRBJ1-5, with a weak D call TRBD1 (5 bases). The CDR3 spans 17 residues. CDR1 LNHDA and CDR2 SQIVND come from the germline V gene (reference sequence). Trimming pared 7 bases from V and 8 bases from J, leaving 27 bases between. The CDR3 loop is CASTAWDGQSGGEPQHF. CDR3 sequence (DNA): TGTGCCAGTACCGCGTGGGACGGACAATCGGGGGGAGAGCCCCAGCATTTT.

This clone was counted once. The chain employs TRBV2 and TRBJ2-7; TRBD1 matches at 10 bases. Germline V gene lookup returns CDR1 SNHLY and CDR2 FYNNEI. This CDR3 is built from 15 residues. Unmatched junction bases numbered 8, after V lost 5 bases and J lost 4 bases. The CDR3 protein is CASSSTGGASYEQYF. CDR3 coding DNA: TGTGCCAGCAGTTCGACAGGGGGCGCTTCGTACGAGCAGTACTTC. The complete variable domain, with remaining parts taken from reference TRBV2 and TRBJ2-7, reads EPEVTQTPSHQVTQMGQEVILRCVPISNHLYFYWYRQILGQKVEFLVSFYNNEISEKSEIFDDQFSVERPDGSNFTLKIRSTKLEDSAMYFCASSSTGGASYEQYFGPGTRLTVT.

In DNA, the CDR3 is TGTGCCAGCAGCGACCCAGGGTCCCCCTACAATGAGCAGTTCTTC. Its protein product is CASSDPGSPYNEQFF. The V and J genes are TRBV9 and TRBJ2-1; possible D gene TRBD1, 5 bases. Trimming removed 3 bases from V and 2 bases from J, with 12 bases in between. Per the germline V gene, CDR1 is SGDLS and CDR2 is YYNGEE. The CDR3 spans 15 residues.

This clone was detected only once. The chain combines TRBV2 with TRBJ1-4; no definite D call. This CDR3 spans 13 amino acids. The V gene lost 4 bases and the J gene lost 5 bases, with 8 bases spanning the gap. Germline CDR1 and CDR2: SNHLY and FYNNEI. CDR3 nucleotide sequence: TGTGCCAGCAGTGGACACGGGAATGAAAAACTGTTTTTT. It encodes CASSGHGNEKLFF.

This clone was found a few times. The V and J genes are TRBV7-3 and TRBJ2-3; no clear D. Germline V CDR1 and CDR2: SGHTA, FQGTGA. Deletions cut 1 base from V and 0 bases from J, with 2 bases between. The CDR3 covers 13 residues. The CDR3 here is CASSLMSTDTQYF. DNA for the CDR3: TGTGCCAGCAGCTTAATGAGCACAGATACGCAGTATTTT.

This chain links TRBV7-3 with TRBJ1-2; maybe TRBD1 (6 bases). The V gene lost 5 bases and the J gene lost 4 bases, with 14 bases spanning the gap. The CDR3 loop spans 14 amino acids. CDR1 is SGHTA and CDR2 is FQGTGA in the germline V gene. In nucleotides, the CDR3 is TGTGCCAGCAGCCCCAAAGGACAGTCCTATGGCTACACCTTC. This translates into CASSPKGQSYGYTF.

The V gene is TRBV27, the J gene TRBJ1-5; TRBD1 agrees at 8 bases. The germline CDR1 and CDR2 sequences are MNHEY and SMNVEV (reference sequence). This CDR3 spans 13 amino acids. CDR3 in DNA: TGTGCAGTGGGAGGACAGGGACATCAGCCCCAGCATTTT. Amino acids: CAVGGQGHQPQHF.

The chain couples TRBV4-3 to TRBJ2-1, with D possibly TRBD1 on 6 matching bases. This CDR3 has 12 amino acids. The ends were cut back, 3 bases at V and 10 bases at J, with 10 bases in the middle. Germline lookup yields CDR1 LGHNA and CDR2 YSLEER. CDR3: CASSHPGQEQFF. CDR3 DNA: TGCGCCAGCAGCCACCCCGGACAGGAGCAGTTCTTC.